These 29 T cell receptor beta chains originate from one sample sequenced in a study of T-cell memory formation after mild COVID-19. TCRdb re-derived calls from the 5' RACE reads in MiXCR, one entry per CDR3 protein. This sample has some 100,000 distinct CDR3 sequences, with 8.5% to 14% found just once. Sequencing input: PBMCs or a T cell subset sorted from them (not recorded which). The origin of the receptors is a man between 18 and 29 years old who had mild COVID-19 (a few samples of this study predate the infection). Cell type and time point are not known.

This clonotype was observed a few times. DNA of the CDR3: TGTGCCAGCAGTCCTGGGGACTATGGCTACACCTTC. Translating gives CASSPGDYGYTF. This sequence joins TRBV6-2 or TRBV6-3 and TRBJ1-2; D uncertain. The germline V gene encodes CDR1 MNHEY and CDR2 SVGEGT. CDR3 size: 12 residues. V gave up 5 bases and J gave up 3 bases, with 7 bases separating them.

In this sample, this clonotype turned up many times. The chain has TRBV7-9 and TRBJ2-4; the D gene is possibly TRBD2 (6 bases). Germline values: CDR1 SEHNR, CDR2 FQNEAQ (reference sequence). This CDR3 is built from 14 residues. V lost 5 bases and J 8 bases, leaving 16 bases between the germline ends. CDR3 region: CASSNGAGRYIQYF. The CDR3 nucleotides read TGTGCCAGCAGCAACGGGGCAGGGAGGTACATTCAGTACTTC.

The rearrangement links TRBV3-1 to TRBJ2-3, with unresolved D. V shed 2 bases and J shed 2 bases, with 2 bases lying between them. This CDR3 region has 12 residues. Looked up from germline, CDR1 is LGHDT and CDR2 is YNNKEL (reference sequence). The CDR3 region is CASSQTTDTQYF. In DNA form, the CDR3 reads TGTGCCAGCAGCCAAACCACAGATACGCAGTATTTT.

The rearrangement joins TRBV6-2 or TRBV6-3 to TRBJ2-1; D is unclear. Germline V CDR1 and CDR2: MNHEY, SVGEGT. Deletions cut 0 bases from V and 14 bases from J, with 29 bases between. The CDR3 sequence is 18 residues long. The CDR3 bases are TGTGCCAGCAGTTACTCGATCAGCTACAATGGGGAAATCCCAGCCGAGTTCTTC. It codes for CASSYSISYNGEIPAEFF.

This clonotype was observed a few times. The chain employs TRBV6-2 or TRBV6-3 and TRBJ2-5, with TRBD2 as a possible D gene (5 bases). Germline V gives CDR1 MNHEY, CDR2 SVGEGT. The CDR3 has 16 amino acids. V was trimmed by 6 bases and J by 3 bases, leaving 20 bases between them. CDR3 sequence reads: CASSHETGRSKETQYF. The CDR3 DNA follows: TGTGCCAGCAGCCATGAAACGGGAAGAAGTAAAGAGACCCAGTACTTC.

In this sample, this clonotype turned up many times. This rearrangement joins TRBV7-2 to TRBJ2-1; 7 nucleotides match TRBD2. CDR1 is SGHTA and CDR2 is FQGNSA in the germline V gene. The CDR3 runs to 15 residues. V shed 6 bases, J shed 4 bases, and the junction held 9 bases outside the gene matches. CDR3 in amino acids: CASSPTSDPYNEQFF. CDR3 nucleotides: TGTGCCAGCAGTCCTACTAGCGACCCTTACAATGAGCAGTTCTTC.

V usage is TRBV7-9 and J usage is TRBJ2-2, with TRBD1 matching 7 bases. CDR1 is SEHNR, CDR2 FQNEAQ, per germline (reference sequence). With V trimmed by 5 bases and J by 5 bases, 8 bases remained unmatched. This CDR3 comprises 15 residues. Here the CDR3 DNA reads TGTGCCAGCAGCCCTGGGGACAGAGGGACCGGGGAGCTGTTTTTT. Translated, it gives CASSPGDRGTGELFF.

This clonotype appeared a few times. CDR3 coding DNA: TGTGCCAGCAGCTTGAACAGGGTGGGAGCTTTCTTT. Protein: CASSLNRVGAFF. V gene TRBV5-6 combines with J gene TRBJ1-1; a weak D match, TRBD1 (6 bases). The germline V gene encodes CDR1 SGHDT and CDR2 YYEEEE. V lost 1 base, J lost 10 bases, and 11 bases lay in between. The length of the CDR3 is 12 residues.

This chain links TRBV2 with TRBJ2-7; TRBD1 matches 7 bases. Germline V gene lookup returns CDR1 SNHLY and CDR2 FYNNEI. The CDR3 covers 14 residues. Trimming cost V 8 bases and J 0 bases; bases outside gene matches: 7. This CDR3 is CASGDSYSSYEQYV. CDR3 coding DNA: TGTGCCAGCGGGGACAGTTATAGCTCCTACGAGCAGTACGTC.

This clonotype appeared a few times. The rearrangement joins TRBV12-3 or TRBV12-4 to TRBJ1-5; TRBD1 aligns across 8 bases. V trimming: 3 bases; J trimming: 5 bases; junction bases outside the gene matches: 3. This CDR3 contains 14 residues. The CDR3, as DNA: TGTGCCAGCAGTTTGTCAGGGGGCCATCAGCCCCAGCATTTT. Residues: CASSLSGGHQPQHF.

V and J are TRBV15 and TRBJ1-1, with unresolved D. Germline CDR1 reads LNHNV; CDR2 reads YYDKDF (reference sequence). The CDR3 contains 13 residues. Trimming removed 0 bases at V and 4 bases at J, with 6 bases between. As DNA, the CDR3 is TGTGCCACCAGCAGAGATAAGCCCACTGAAGCTTTCTTT. This gives the protein CATSRDKPTEAFF. Combining the CDR3 with reference TRBV15 and TRBJ1-1 gives the whole variable domain DAMVIQNPRYQVTQFGKPVTLSCSQTLNHNVMYWYQQKSSQAPKLLFHYYDKDFNNEADTPDNFQSRRPNTSFCFLDIRSPGLGDTAMYLCATSRDKPTEAFFGQGTRLTVV.

The gene calls are TRBV7-2 and TRBJ2-3, with TRBD2 identical over 15 bases. Germline CDR1 SGHTA, CDR2 FQGNSA. This CDR3 contains 16 residues. V shed 5 bases and J 6 bases; nucleotides not matched to a gene: 6. CDR3 DNA: TGTGCCAGCAGCCGCGGGACTAGCGGGGGGTCCGATACGCAGTATTTT. This sequence encodes CASSRGTSGGSDTQYF.

Ten or more counts support this clonotype. The rearrangement uses TRBV6-5 and TRBJ1-5, with no clear D. Trimming pared 2 bases from V and 3 bases from J, leaving 5 bases between. CDR3 length equals 13 residues. CDR1 is MNHEY, CDR2 SVGAGI, per germline. The CDR3 coding sequence is TGTGCCAGCAGTTACGGGATCAATCAGCCCCAGCATTTT. This translates into CASSYGINQPQHF.

The rearrangement joins TRBV20-1 to TRBJ1-2, with D possibly matching TRBD1 (6 bases). This CDR3 spans 15 amino acids. With 0 bases removed from V and 3 bases from J, the gap between germline ends came to 14 bases. Per germline, CDR1 DFQATT and CDR2 SNEGSKA (reference sequence). The CDR3 here is CSARDRGGPYYGYTF. The CDR3 DNA sequence: TGCAGTGCTAGAGATCGGGGGGGGCCGTACTATGGCTACACCTTC.

The chain uses TRBV7-9 and TRBJ1-3, with no clear D. The CDR3 has 15 residues. Germline assignment: CDR1 SEHNR and CDR2 FQNEAQ (reference sequence). The ends were cut back, 0 bases at V and 5 bases at J, with 11 bases in the middle. CDR3 amino acids: CASSLASGSRNTIYF. CDR3 coding DNA: TGTGCCAGCAGCTTAGCGTCCGGCAGCCGAAACACCATATATTTT.

There are a few counts of this clonotype. The chain carries TRBV11-2 and TRBJ2-5; D possibly corresponds to TRBD2 (5 bases). The CDR3 loop spans 14 amino acids. Germline loops: CDR1 SGHAT, CDR2 FQNNGV. V was clipped by 1 base and J by 4 bases, with 10 bases between them. Written as DNA, the CDR3 is TGTGCCAGCAGCTTAGTGGGGAGCGGAGAGACCCAGTACTTC. Its translation: CASSLVGSGETQYF. Full variable domain (rest looked up from reference TRBV11-2 and TRBJ2-5): EAGVAQSPRYKIIEKRQSVAFWCNPISGHATLYWYQQILGQGPKLLIQFQNNGVVDDSQLPKDRFSAERLKGVDSTLKIQPAKLEDSAVYLCASSLVGSGETQYFGPGTRLLVL.

This clonotype has just a few counts. This chain connects TRBV3-1 to TRBJ2-7; D unresolved. The germline V gene has CDR1 LGHDT and CDR2 YNNKEL (reference sequence). V shed 0 bases and J shed 3 bases, with 6 bases lying between them. This CDR3 region has 13 residues. CDR3: CASSQEPRYEQYF. The CDR3 nucleotides read TGTGCCAGCAGCCAAGAACCGCGCTACGAGCAGTACTTC.

The chain has TRBV5-1 and TRBJ1-2; TRBD1 might be the D (5 bases). From germline, CDR1 is SGHRS and CDR2 YFSETQ. The CDR3 extends over 15 amino acids. The V end lost 4 bases, the J end lost 4 bases, and 17 bases lay between the germline ends. The CDR3 region is CASSGAIRQGYGYTF. CDR3 bases: TGCGCCAGCAGCGGTGCAATAAGGCAGGGCTATGGCTACACCTTC.

This clonotype was counted between two and nine times. The rearrangement links TRBV27 to TRBJ2-4, with 9 bases aligning to TRBD1. Germline lookup yields CDR1 MNHEY and CDR2 SMNVEV (reference sequence). This CDR3 region has 13 residues. Unmatched junction bases numbered 0, after V lost 6 bases and J lost 3 bases. CDR3 nucleotide sequence: TGTGCCAGCAGGGGACAGGGCAAAAACATTCAGTACTTC. This codes for CASRGQGKNIQYF.

The chain employs TRBV6-5 and TRBJ2-7, with a possible D match to TRBD1 (7 bases). The germline V gene has CDR1 MNHEY and CDR2 SVGAGI. CDR3 length: 19 residues. Trimming stripped 5 bases from V and 3 bases from J, with 29 bases between. DNA for the CDR3: TGTGCCAGCAGTCAAAATTGGAGGGACAGACCTACCTCTCTCTACGAGCAGTACGTC. Translating gives CASSQNWRDRPTSLYEQYV.

The chain has TRBV20-1 and TRBJ1-4; D not certain. The CDR3 has 13 residues. V was trimmed by 0 bases and J by 4 bases, leaving 6 bases between them. Germline-derived CDR1 and CDR2 are DFQATT and SNEGSKA (reference sequence). CDR3 in DNA: TGCAGTGCTAGAGATAGCAGTAATGAAAAACTGTTTTTT. Encoded protein: CSARDSSNEKLFF.

The J gene is TRBJ2-7, the V gene TRBV2; D remains unclear. Looked up from germline, CDR1 is SNHLY and CDR2 is FYNNEI. The V gene lost 1 base and the J gene lost 2 bases, with 9 bases spanning the gap. This CDR3 region has 14 residues. CDR3 sequence reads: CASSEGVQAYEQYF. Here the CDR3 DNA reads TGTGCCAGCAGTGAAGGGGTTCAGGCCTACGAGCAGTACTTC.

This clonotype was seen a few times. This chain connects TRBV12-5 to TRBJ2-1, with no clear D. The CDR3 is 12 amino acids. The germline V and J ends were trimmed by 5 bases and 7 bases, with 9 bases remaining between them. Germline values: CDR1 LGHNT, CDR2 FRNRAP. For the CDR3, the DNA is TGTGCTAGTGGTGGTGGGCGGAATGAGCAGTTCTTC. Protein sequence: CASGGGRNEQFF.

Here the CDR3 reads CASSQLGTGFPSGANVLTF. CDR3 in DNA: TGCGCCAGCAGCCAATTGGGGACAGGGTTTCCCTCTGGGGCCAACGTCCTGACTTTC. The J gene is TRBJ2-6, the V gene TRBV4-1; 9 bases match TRBD1. The V gene's germline CDR1 is MGHRA and CDR2 YSYEKL. The junction had 8 bases not matched to a gene; V was cut back by 2 bases and J by 0 bases. CDR3 length: 19 residues.

V and J are TRBV5-7 and TRBJ2-7; 7 bases line up with TRBD1. TRBV5-7 is an open reading frame, and its role is uncertain. The CDR3 length is 13 residues. V dropped 3 bases and J dropped 2; count of bases not matched to a gene: 2. This chain's CDR3 is CASSYGQAYEQYV. In DNA, the CDR3 is TGTGCCAGCAGCTACGGACAGGCCTACGAGCAGTACGTC.

This clonotype came up a few times. The J gene is TRBJ1-5, the V gene TRBV7-2; D is uncertain. CDR1 is SGHTA and CDR2 is FQGNSA in the germline V gene. V lost 1 base and J 4 bases, leaving 8 bases between the germline ends. This CDR3 has 14 amino acids. CDR3 bases: TGTGCCAGCAGCTTAGAAGGCCGTAATCAGCCCCAGCATTTT. This codes for CASSLEGRNQPQHF.

This clonotype was observed a handful of times. The rearrangement uses TRBV10-3 and TRBJ2-4; D ambiguous. The germline V gene encodes CDR1 ENHRY and CDR2 SYGVKD. V was trimmed by 3 bases and J by 0 bases, leaving 12 bases between them. The CDR3 is 16 residues long. The CDR3 is CAISEANALAKNIQYF. Written as DNA, the CDR3 is TGTGCCATCAGTGAAGCGAATGCCCTAGCCAAAAACATTCAGTACTTC.

A few counts support this clonotype. This chain connects TRBV7-9 to TRBJ2-1; TRBD1 matches 10 bases. The CDR3 runs 16 residues. J gave up 2 bases and V 7 bases, and 8 bases lay outside the gene matches. CDR1 is SEHNR and CDR2 is FQNEAQ in the germline V gene (reference sequence). The CDR3 is CASIPAGTGAYNEQFF. CDR3 DNA: TGTGCCAGCATCCCTGCCGGGACAGGGGCCTACAATGAGCAGTTCTTC.

The chain joins TRBV7-8 to TRBJ1-5; D perhaps matches TRBD1 (5 bases). V was trimmed by 5 bases and J by 3 bases, leaving 14 bases between them. CDR3 size: 15 residues. Germline values: CDR1 SGHVS, CDR2 FQNEAQ. The CDR3 nucleotides read TGTGCCAGCAGCCCCCTGACAGAATTCAATCAGCCCCAGCATTTT. Its translation is CASSPLTEFNQPQHF.